This T cell receptor beta chain was sequenced in a study of T cell clonality in common variable immunodeficiency. This CDR3 spans 14 amino acids. The ends lost 5 bases at V and 3 bases at J; junction bases unmatched: 3. Germline V gene sequence: CDR1 SGHTA, CDR2 FQGNSA. This clone was recorded at least ten times. Its antigen remains unidentified. The read ends 3 residues before the CDR3 terminus; that terminus is restored from the germline J gene. Assay used: immunoSEQ multiplex PCR; TCRdb lists only in-frame clones, some missing. Listed for the sample are tens of thousands of clones, none seen a single time. The study, taken as a whole, reports: Links between repertoire features and CVID complications were heterogeneity-limited. CVID subjects had higher TCRbeta clonality than healthy controls, most marked in about a third.

Sequenced material: peripheral blood mononuclear cells. The receptor was derived from a person aged 18-69 years in good health. The gene calls are TRBV7-2 and TRBJ2-7, with TRBD2 identical over 11 bases. The CDR3: CASSLLAGGYEQYF. The CDR3 bases that were read are TGTGCCAGCAGCCTCCTAGCGGGAGGCTACGAG.